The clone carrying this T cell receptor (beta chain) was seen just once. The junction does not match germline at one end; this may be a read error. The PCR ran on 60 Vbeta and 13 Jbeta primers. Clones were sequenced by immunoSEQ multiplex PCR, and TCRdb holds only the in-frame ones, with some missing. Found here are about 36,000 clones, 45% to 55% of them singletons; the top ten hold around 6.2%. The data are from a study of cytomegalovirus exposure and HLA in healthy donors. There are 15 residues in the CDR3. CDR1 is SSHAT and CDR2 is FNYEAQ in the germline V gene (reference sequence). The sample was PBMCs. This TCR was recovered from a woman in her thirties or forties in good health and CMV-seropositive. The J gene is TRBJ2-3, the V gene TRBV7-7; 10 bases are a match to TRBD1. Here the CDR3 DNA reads TGTGCTAGCAGTGAAGGAGGGGACAGGGGTGATACGCAGTATTTT. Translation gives CASSEGGDRGDTQYF.